This record concerns one T cell receptor (beta chain) sequence. What it recognizes is unknown. Trimming removed 0 bases from V and 0 bases from J, with 14 bases in between. CDR1 LNHNV and CDR2 YYDKDF come from the germline V gene (reference sequence). The CDR3 has 17 amino acids. These data are taken from a study of neurological immune-mediated disorders. The unsorted libraries were generated from a total of 2 million PBMCs, which had been stored in RNAlater at -80 C. A single record per CDR3 protein comes from TCRdb applying MiXCR to the 5' RACE reads. Of some 95,000 distinct CDR3 sequences in the sample, 3.5% were seen once. Study-wide results and caveats: Phylogenetic analysis grouped 18 of 34 multiple sclerosis patients' repertoires together, suggesting a possible repertoire signature.

The sample was PBMCs. The source is a woman under 30 with multiple sclerosis. The V call is TRBV15, the J call TRBJ1-1; D is perhaps TRBD1 (5 bases). CDR3 sequence reads: CATSRDIGGQLNTEAFF. DNA for the CDR3: TGTGCCACCAGCAGAGATATCGGGGGTCAGCTGAACACTGAAGCTTTCTTT.